The clone carrying this T cell receptor (beta chain) was seen a handful of times. Its antigen is currently unknown. The entry originates in a study of T cells in Graves' hyperthyroidism and ophthalmopathy. This CDR3 has 16 residues. Trimming took 2 bases from V and 2 from J, leaving 15 bases between them. Germline V gene lookup returns CDR1 MDHEN and CDR2 SYDVKM. The hyperthyroidism was newly diagnosed and had lasted under 2 months; the patients were aged 18 to 65. Amplification yielded TCR beta CDR3 regions, with RNA transcripts as the source. HTBI primers were the set used in a first-round RT-PCR of the TCR CDR3. TCRdb re-called the multiplex PCR reads with MiXCR, one entry per CDR3 protein. The repertoire has some 770,000 distinct CDR3 sequences, over 15% of them found once; the top ten carry 8.4%. Study findings and constraints: Ophthalmopathy was identified by the model a median approximately 6.9 months ahead of onset.

The chain links TRBV28 to TRBJ1-2; D perhaps matches TRBD1 (5 bases). Sequenced material: blood. The receptor was isolated from a man younger than 35 with Graves' hyperthyroidism. The DNA for the CDR3 is TGTGCCAGCAGTTTAATGGGACGGGGAGAAAACTATGGCTACACCTTC. This sequence encodes CASSLMGRGENYGYTF.